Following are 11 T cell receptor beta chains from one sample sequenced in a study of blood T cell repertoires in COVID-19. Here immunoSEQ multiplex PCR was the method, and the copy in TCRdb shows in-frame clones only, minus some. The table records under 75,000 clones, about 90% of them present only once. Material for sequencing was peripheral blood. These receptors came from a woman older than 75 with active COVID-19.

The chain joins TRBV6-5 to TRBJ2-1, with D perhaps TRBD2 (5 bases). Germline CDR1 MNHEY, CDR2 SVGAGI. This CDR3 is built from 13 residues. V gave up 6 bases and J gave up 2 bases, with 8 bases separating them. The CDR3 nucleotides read TGTGCCAGCAGGATAGCGACCTACAATGAGCAGTTCTTC. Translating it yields CASRIATYNEQFF.

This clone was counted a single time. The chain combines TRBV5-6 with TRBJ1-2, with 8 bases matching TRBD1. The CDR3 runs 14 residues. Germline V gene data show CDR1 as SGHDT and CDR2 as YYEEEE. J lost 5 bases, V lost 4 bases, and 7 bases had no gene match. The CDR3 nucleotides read TGTGCCAGCAGCCCCTGGGACAGGCCGTATGGCTACACCTTC. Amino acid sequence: CASSPWDRPYGYTF.

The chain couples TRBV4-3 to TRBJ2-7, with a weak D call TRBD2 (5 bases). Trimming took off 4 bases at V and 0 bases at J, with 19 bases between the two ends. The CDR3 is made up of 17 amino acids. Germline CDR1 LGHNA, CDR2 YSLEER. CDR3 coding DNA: TGCGCCAGCAGCCGAACCTCCGGCCTCCGGGGCTCCTACGAGCAGTACTTC. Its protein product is CASSRTSGLRGSYEQYF.

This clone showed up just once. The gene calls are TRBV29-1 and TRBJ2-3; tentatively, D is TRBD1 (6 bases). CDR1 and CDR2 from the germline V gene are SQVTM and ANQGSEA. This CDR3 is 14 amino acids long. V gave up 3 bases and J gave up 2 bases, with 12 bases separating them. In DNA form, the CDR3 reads TGCAGCGTTGATCTCAGACAGGCCACAGATACGCAGTATTTT. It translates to CSVDLRQATDTQYF.

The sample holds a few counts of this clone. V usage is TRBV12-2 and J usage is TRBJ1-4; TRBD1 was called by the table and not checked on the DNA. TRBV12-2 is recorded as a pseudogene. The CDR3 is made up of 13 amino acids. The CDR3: CASRFDIVEKLFF. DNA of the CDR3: TGTGCAAGTCGCTTTGACATCGTTGAAAAACTGTTTTTT.

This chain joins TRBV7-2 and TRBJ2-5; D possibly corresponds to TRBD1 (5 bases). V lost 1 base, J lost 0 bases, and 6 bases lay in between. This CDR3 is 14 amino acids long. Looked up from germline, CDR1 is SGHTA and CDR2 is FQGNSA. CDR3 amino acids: CASSLGQHQETQYF. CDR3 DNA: TGTGCCAGCAGCTTAGGACAGCACCAAGAGACCCAGTACTTC.

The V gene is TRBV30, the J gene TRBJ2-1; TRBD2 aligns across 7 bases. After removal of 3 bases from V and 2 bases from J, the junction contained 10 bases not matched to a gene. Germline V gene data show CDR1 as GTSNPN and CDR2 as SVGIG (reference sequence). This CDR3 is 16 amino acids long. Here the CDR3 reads CAWSELQRGTYNEQFF. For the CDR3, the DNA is TGTGCCTGGAGCGAATTACAGCGGGGCACCTACAATGAGCAGTTCTTC.

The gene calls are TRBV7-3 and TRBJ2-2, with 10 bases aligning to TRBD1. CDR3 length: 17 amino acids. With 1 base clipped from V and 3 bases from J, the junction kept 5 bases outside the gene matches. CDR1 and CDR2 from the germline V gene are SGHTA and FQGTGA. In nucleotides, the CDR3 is TGTGCCAGCAGCTTAATGGGGACAGGGGTACACACCGGGGAGCTGTTTTTT. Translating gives CASSLMGTGVHTGELFF.

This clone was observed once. Here the CDR3 DNA reads TGCGCCAGCAGCTCCACAGGGGTGAGATGGGACACTGAAGCTTTCTTT. Its protein is CASSSTGVRWDTEAFF. The rearrangement links TRBV5-1 to TRBJ1-1, with 7 bases fitting TRBD1. This CDR3 has 16 amino acids. The J segment lost 3 bases and the V segment lost 3 bases, leaving 11 bases of the junction unmatched. Germline loops: CDR1 SGHRS, CDR2 YFSETQ. The entire variable domain, with the rest obtained from reference TRBV5-1 and TRBJ1-1, is as follows: KAGVTQTPRYLIKTRGQQVTLSCSPISGHRSVSWYQQTPGQGLQFLFEYFSETQRNKGNFPGRFSGRQFSNSRSEMNVSTLELGDSALYLCASSSTGVRWDTEAFFGQGTRLTVV.

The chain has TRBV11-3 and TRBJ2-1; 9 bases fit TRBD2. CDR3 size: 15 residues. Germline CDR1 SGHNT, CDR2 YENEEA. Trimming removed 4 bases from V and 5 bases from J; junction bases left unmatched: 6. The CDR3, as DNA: TGTGCCAGCAGCTCCCAAGCGGGGGGAGACAATGAGCAGTTCTTC. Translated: CASSSQAGGDNEQFF.

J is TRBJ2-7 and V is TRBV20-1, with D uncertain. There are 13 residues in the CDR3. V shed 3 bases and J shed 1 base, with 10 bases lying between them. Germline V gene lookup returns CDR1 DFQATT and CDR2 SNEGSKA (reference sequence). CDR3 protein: CSASPVLSYEQYF. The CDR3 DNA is TGCAGTGCTAGTCCGGTCTTATCCTACGAGCAGTACTTC.